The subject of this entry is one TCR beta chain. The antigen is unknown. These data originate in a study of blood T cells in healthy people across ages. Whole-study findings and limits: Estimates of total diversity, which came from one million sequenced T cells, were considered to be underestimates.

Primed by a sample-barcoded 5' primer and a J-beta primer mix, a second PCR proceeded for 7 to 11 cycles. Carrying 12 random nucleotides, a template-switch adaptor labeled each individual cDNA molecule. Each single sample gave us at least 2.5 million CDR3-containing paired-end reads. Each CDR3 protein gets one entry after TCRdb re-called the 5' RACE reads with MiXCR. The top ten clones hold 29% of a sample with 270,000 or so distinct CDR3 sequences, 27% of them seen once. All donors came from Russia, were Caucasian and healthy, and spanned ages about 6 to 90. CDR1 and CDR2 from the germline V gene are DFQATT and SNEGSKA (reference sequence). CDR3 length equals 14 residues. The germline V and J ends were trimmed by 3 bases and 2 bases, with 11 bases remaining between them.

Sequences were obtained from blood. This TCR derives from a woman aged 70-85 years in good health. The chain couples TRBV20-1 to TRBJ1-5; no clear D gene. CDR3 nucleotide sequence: TGCAGTGCTAGGATCGTGGGTGGCAATCAGCCCCAGCATTTT. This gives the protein CSARIVGGNQPQHF.